This TCR beta chain was retrieved from a study of graft-versus-host responses after intestinal transplantation. The wider study: All of the recipients had induction that used anti-thymocyte globulin, then tacrolimus and steroids for about 3 years. Study findings and constraints: Researchers found GvH clones in recipient marrow, and some showed up first in ileum or blood. Circulating GvH clone levels at their peak were associated with HvG declines (early post-transplant). High graft-versus-host to host-versus-graft clonal ratios were found in allografts of patients who had graft-donor T cell macrochimerism.

Using immunoSEQ multiplex PCR, the repertoire was profiled, and TCRdb retains in-frame clones only, with some absent. The sample contains about 47,000 clones, 90% to 95% of which appear only once. To note about this clone: Its antigen remains unknown.

Per germline, CDR1 SGHDN and CDR2 FVKESK. Trimming cost V 5 bases and J 0 bases, with 17 bases left between them. The CDR3 loop spans 18 amino acids. The clonotype comes from a human patient who received an intestinal transplant, so some T cells may come from the graft donor. J is TRBJ1-6 and V is TRBV14; no definite D call. Sequencing was performed on PBMCs, taken 750 to 800 days after a first intestinal transplant, on the day of a second. CDR3 DNA: TGTGCCAGCAGCGCTCGCTGGGGTGCGGCCTCCTATAATTCACCCCTCCACTTT. As protein: CASSARWGAASYNSPLHF.